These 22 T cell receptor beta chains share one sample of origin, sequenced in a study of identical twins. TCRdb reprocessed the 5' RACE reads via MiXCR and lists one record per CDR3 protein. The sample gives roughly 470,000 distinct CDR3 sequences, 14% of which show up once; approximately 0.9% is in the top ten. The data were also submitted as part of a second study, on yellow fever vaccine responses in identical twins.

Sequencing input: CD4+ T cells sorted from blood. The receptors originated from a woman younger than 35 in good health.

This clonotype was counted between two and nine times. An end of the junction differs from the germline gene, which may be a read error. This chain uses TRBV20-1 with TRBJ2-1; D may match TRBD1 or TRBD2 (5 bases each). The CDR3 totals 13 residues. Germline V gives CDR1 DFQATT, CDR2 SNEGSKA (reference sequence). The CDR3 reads CSARDLAGSHPIF. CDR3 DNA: TGCAGTGCTAGAGATCTAGCAGGGAGCCACCCGATCTTC.

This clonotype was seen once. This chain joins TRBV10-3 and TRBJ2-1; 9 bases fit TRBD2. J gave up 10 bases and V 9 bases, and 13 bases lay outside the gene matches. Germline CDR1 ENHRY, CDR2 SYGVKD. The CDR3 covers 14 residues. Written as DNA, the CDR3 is TGTGCCATGGGGGAAGCGGCGGGAGGGGAGGAGCAGTTCTTC. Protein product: CAMGEAAGGEEQFF.

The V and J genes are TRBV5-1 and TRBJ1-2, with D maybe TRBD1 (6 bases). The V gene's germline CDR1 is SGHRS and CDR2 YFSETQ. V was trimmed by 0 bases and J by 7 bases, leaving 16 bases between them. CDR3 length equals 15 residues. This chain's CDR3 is CASSLVPSTGSGYTF. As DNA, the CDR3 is TGCGCCAGCAGCTTGGTCCCCTCGACAGGAAGTGGCTACACCTTC.

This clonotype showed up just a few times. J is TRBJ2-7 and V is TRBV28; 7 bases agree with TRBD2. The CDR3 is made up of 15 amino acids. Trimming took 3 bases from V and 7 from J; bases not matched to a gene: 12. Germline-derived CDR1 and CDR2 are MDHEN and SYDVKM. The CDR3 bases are TGTGCCAGCAGTTTCACTAGCGCGGGCCGATGGGAGCAGTACTTC. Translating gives CASSFTSAGRWEQYF.

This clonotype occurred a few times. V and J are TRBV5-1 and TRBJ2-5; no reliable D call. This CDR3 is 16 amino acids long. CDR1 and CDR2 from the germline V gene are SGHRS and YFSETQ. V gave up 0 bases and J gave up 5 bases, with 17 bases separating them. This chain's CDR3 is CASSLDLGVGRETQYF. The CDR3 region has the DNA TGCGCCAGCAGCTTGGATCTGGGTGTGGGCCGGGAGACCCAGTACTTC. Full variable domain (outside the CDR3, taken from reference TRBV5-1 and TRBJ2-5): KAGVTQTPRYLIKTRGQQVTLSCSPISGHRSVSWYQQTPGQGLQFLFEYFSETQRNKGNFPGRFSGRQFSNSRSEMNVSTLELGDSALYLCASSLDLGVGRETQYFGPGTRLLVL.

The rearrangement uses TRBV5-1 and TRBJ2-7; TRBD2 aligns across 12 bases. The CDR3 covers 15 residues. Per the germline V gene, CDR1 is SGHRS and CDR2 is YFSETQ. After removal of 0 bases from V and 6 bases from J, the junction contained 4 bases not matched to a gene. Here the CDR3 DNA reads TGCGCCAGCAGCTTGGCTAGCGGGGGGGTCGGCGAGCAGTACTTC. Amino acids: CASSLASGGVGEQYF.

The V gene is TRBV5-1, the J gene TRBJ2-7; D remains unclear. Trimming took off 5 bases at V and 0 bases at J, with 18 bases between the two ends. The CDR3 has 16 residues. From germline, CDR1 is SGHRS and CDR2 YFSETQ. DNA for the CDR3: TGCGCCAGCAGGGAGCCGGCCCGGGCAGTCTCCTACGAGCAGTACTTC. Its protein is CASREPARAVSYEQYF.

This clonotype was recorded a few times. The CDR3 loop is CAVVGPGYEQYF. The CDR3 DNA reads as TGTGCCGTGGTGGGGCCTGGCTACGAGCAGTACTTC. V and J are TRBV6-5 and TRBJ2-7, with D possibly being TRBD1 (5 bases). The CDR3 has 12 residues. Trimming took 11 bases from V and 3 from J, leaving 14 bases between them. Germline V gene data show CDR1 as MNHEY and CDR2 as SVGAGI.

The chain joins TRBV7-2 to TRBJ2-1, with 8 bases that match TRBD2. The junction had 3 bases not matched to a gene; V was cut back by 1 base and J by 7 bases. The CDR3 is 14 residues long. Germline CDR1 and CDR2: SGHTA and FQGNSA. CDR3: CASSLEGLVNEQFF. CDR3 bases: TGTGCCAGCAGCTTAGAGGGACTAGTAAATGAGCAGTTCTTC. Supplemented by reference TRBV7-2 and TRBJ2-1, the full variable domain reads GAGVSQSPSNKVTEKGKDVELRCDPISGHTALYWYRQSLGQGLEFLIYFQGNSAPDKSGLPSDRFSAERTGGSVSTLTIQRTQQEDSAVYLCASSLEGLVNEQFFGPGTRLTVL.

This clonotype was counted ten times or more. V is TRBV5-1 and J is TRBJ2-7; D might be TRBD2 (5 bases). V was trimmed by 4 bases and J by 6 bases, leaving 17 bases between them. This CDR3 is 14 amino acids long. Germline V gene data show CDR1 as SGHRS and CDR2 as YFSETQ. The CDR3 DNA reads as TGCGCCAGCAGCCTCCGGGATCAGAAGCCCGAGCAGTACTTC. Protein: CASSLRDQKPEQYF.

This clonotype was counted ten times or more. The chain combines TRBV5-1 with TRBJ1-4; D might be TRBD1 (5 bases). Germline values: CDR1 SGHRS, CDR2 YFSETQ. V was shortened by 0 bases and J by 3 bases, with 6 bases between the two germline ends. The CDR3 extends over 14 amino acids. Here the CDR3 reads CASSLAGANEKLFF. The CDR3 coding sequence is TGCGCCAGCAGCTTGGCGGGGGCTAATGAAAAACTGTTTTTT.

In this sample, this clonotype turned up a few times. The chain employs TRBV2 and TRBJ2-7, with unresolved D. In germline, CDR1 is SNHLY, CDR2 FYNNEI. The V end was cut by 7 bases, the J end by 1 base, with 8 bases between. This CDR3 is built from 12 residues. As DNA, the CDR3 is TGTGCCAGCAACAGTCGGTCCTACGAGCAGTACTTC. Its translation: CASNSRSYEQYF.

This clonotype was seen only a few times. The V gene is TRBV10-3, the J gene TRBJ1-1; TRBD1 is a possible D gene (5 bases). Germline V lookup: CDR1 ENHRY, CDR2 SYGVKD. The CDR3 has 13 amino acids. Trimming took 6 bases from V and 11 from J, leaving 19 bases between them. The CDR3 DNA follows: TGTGCCATCAGCGAGAGGGGTTTTGATGGGGCTTTCTTT. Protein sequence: CAISERGFDGAFF.

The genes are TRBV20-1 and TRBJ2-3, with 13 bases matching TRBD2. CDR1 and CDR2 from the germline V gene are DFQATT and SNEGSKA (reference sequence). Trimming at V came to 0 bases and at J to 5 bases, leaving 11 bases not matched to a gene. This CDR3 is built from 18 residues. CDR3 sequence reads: CSARDTLRTSGSLDTQYF. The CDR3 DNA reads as TGCAGTGCTAGAGATACCCTACGGACTAGCGGGAGTCTAGATACGCAGTATTTT.

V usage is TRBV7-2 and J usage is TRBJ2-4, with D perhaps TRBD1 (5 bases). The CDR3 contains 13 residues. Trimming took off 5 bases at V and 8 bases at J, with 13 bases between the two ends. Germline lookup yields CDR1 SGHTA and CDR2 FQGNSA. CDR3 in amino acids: CASSPGLGDIQYF. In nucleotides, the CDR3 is TGTGCCAGCAGCCCAGGGCTTGGGGACATTCAGTACTTC.

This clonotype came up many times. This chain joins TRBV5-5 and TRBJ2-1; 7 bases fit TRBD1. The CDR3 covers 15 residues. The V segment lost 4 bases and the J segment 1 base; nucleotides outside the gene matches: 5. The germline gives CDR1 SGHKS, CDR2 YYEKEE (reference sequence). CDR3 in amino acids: CASSKDRVSYNEQFF. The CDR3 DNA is TGTGCCAGCAGCAAAGACAGGGTGTCCTACAATGAGCAGTTCTTC.

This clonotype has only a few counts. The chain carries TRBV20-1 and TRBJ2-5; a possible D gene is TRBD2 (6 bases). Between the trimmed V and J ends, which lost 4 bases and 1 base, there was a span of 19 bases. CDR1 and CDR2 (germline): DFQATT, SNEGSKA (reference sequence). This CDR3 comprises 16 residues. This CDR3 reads CSAMGGRSRTQETQYF. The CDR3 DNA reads TGCAGTGCTATGGGGGGAAGATCTAGGACCCAAGAGACCCAGTACTTC.

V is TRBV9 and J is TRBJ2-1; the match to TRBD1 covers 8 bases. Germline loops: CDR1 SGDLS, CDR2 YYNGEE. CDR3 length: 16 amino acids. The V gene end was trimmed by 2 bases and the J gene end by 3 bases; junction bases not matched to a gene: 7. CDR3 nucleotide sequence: TGTGCCAGCAGCGTTCAGGGGGCCGTCCGCTACAATGAGCAGTTCTTC. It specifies CASSVQGAVRYNEQFF.

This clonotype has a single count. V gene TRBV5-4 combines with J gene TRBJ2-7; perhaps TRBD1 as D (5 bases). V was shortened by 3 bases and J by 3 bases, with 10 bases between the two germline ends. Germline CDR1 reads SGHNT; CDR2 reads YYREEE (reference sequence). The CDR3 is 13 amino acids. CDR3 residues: CASSSQDSYEQYF. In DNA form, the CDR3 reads TGTGCCAGCAGCTCGCAAGACAGCTACGAGCAGTACTTC.

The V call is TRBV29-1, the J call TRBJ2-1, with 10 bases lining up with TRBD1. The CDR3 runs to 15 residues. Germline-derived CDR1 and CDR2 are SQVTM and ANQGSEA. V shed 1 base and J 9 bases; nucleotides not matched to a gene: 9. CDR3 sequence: CSVEVGTGARIEQFF. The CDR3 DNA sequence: TGCAGCGTTGAAGTTGGGACAGGGGCCCGGATTGAGCAGTTCTTC.

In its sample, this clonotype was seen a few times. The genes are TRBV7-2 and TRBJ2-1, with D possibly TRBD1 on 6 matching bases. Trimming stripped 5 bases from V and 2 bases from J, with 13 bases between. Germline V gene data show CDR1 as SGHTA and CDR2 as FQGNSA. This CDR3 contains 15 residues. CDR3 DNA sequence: TGTGCCAGCAGCGCAACAGGGTTAGCCTACAATGAGCAGTTCTTC. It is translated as CASSATGLAYNEQFF.

CDR3 bases: TGCGCCAGCAGCTTGGACTCGCTGAGAATCGATGAGCAGTTCTTC. Translation: CASSLDSLRIDEQFF. The chain employs TRBV5-1 and TRBJ2-1; D is unclear. Trimming stripped 0 bases from V and 8 bases from J, with 15 bases between. The CDR3 loop spans 15 amino acids. Germline CDR1 SGHRS, CDR2 YFSETQ.